What follows are 13 T cell receptor beta chains derived from one specimen sequenced in a study of T cell responses to AZD1222 COVID-19 vaccine. Sequencing was performed with immunoSEQ multiplex PCR; in TCRdb, only in-frame clones are kept and a portion is missing. The sample has some 140,000 clones; around 93% are singletons. The material sequenced was peripheral blood, taken on day 0 of AZD1222 vaccination. The source of these receptors is an adult in good health.

J is TRBJ1-1 and V is TRBV7-9; D remains unclear. With 2 bases removed from V and 1 base from J, the gap between germline ends came to 5 bases. The CDR3 sequence is 13 residues long. Germline V gene sequence: CDR1 SEHNR, CDR2 FQNEAQ (reference sequence). This chain's CDR3 is CASSLIGNTEAFF. In nucleotides, the CDR3 is TGTGCCAGCAGCTTAATTGGGAACACTGAAGCTTTCTTT.

The V gene is TRBV11-3, the J gene TRBJ2-1; perhaps D is TRBD1 or TRBD2 (6 bases each). The CDR3 contains 17 residues. CDR1 and CDR2 from the germline V gene are SGHNT and YENEEA. Deletions cut 0 bases from V and 6 bases from J, with 18 bases between. CDR3 loop: CASSLDRGVGGFNEQFF. The CDR3 DNA reads as TGTGCCAGCAGCTTAGACCGAGGAGTAGGGGGGTTCAATGAGCAGTTCTTC.

This clone was detected only a few times. The chain uses TRBV18 and TRBJ1-1; 12 bases match TRBD1. Germline trimming cut 2 bases from V and 11 bases from J; bases unmatched to any gene: 3. CDR1 and CDR2 (germline): KGHSH, LQKENI. The CDR3 loop spans 13 amino acids. The CDR3 region has the DNA TGTGCCAGCTCACCAGGGACAGGGGGCCAGGCTTTCTTT. It is translated as CASSPGTGGQAFF. The full variable domain, rest sourced from reference TRBV18 and TRBJ1-1, is NAGVMQNPRHLVRRRGQEARLRCSPMKGHSHVYWYRQLPEEGLKFMVYLQKENIIDESGMPKERFSAEFPKEGPSILRIQQVVRGDSAAYFCASSPGTGGQAFFGQGTRLTVV.

This clone came up once. The chain combines TRBV5-5 with TRBJ1-1, with D possibly matching TRBD1 (5 bases). CDR1 and CDR2 from the germline V gene are SGHKS and YYEKEE (reference sequence). CDR3 length: 16 residues. V gave up 1 base and J gave up 4 bases, with 17 bases separating them. CDR3 coding DNA: TGTGCCAGCAGCTTGCTTCTAGCCGGGGCCGGCACTGAAGCTTTCTTT. Amino acids: CASSLLLAGAGTEAFF.

V is TRBV14 and J is TRBJ1-2; 9 nucleotides align to TRBD1. Germline CDR1 SGHDN, CDR2 FVKESK. The CDR3 runs 13 residues. The V segment lost 4 bases and the J segment 6 bases; nucleotides outside the gene matches: 3. The CDR3 region is CASSPRTGDGYTF. CDR3 DNA sequence: TGTGCCAGCAGCCCGAGGACAGGGGATGGCTACACCTTC.

The chain joins TRBV11-3 to TRBJ2-1; tentatively, D is TRBD1 (6 bases). The CDR3 is 13 amino acids. The V and J ends lost 4 bases and 8 bases respectively, with 12 bases between them. The germline gives CDR1 SGHNT, CDR2 YENEEA. In DNA, the CDR3 is TGTGCCAGCAGCTCCTTTCAGGGGCATGAGCAGTTCTTC. It yields the protein CASSSFQGHEQFF.

This chain links TRBV5-1 with TRBJ2-1, with TRBD2 matching 9 bases. Per germline, CDR1 SGHRS and CDR2 YFSETQ. The CDR3 sequence is 17 residues long. Trimming cost V 3 bases and J 1 base; bases outside gene matches: 8. The CDR3 coding sequence is TGCGCCAGCAGCTCGGATAGCGGGAGCGGGTCCTACAATGAGCAGTTCTTC. Encoded protein: CASSSDSGSGSYNEQFF. The full variable domain, with the rest looked up from reference TRBV5-1 and TRBJ2-1, is KAGVTQTPRYLIKTRGQQVTLSCSPISGHRSVSWYQQTPGQGLQFLFEYFSETQRNKGNFPGRFSGRQFSNSRSEMNVSTLELGDSALYLCASSSDSGSGSYNEQFFGPGTRLTVL.

The chain recombines TRBV19 with TRBJ2-6; TRBD1 matches 7 bases. J lost 4 bases, V lost 7 bases, and 4 bases had no gene match. Germline V CDR1 and CDR2: LNHDA, SQIVND (reference sequence). The CDR3 is made up of 14 amino acids. The CDR3 DNA is TGTGCCAGTAAGGAACAGGGGGGGGCCAACGTCCTGACTTTC. Translation: CASKEQGGANVLTF.

The chain links TRBV7-9 to TRBJ1-1; a weak D match, TRBD1 (5 bases). The V and J ends lost 6 bases and 6 bases respectively, with 17 bases between them. Germline V CDR1 and CDR2: SEHNR, FQNEAQ (reference sequence). CDR3 size: 14 residues. The CDR3 is CASSSYLGRSEAFF. CDR3 sequence (DNA): TGTGCCAGCAGTTCTTATCTGGGGCGATCTGAAGCTTTCTTT.

The chain joins TRBV9 to TRBJ2-3; 8 bases are shared with TRBD2. CDR3 length equals 17 residues. V was clipped by 4 bases and J by 2 bases; unmatched bases: 12. CDR1 and CDR2 (germline): SGDLS, YYNGEE. The DNA for the CDR3 is TGTGCCAGCAGCACCCCCCGAGTGACTAGCGCCACAGATACGCAGTATTTT. It translates to CASSTPRVTSATDTQYF.

The rearrangement links TRBV29-1 to TRBJ2-2, with 9 bases fitting TRBD1. This CDR3 is 15 amino acids long. Per the germline V gene, CDR1 is SQVTM and CDR2 is ANQGSEA. Trimming removed 3 bases from V and 4 bases from J; junction bases left unmatched: 6. CDR3 in amino acids: CSVEGQGKGTGELFF. The CDR3 DNA is TGCAGCGTTGAGGGACAGGGAAAAGGCACCGGGGAGCTGTTTTTT.

This rearrangement joins TRBV10-1 to TRBJ2-7; D ambiguous. The CDR3 covers 13 residues. Germline lookup yields CDR1 WNHNN and CDR2 SYGVQD (reference sequence). The V and J ends lost 3 bases and 2 bases respectively, with 8 bases between them. The DNA of the CDR3 is TGCGCCAGCAGTGACCAGGCGACCTACGAGCAGTACTTC. Translation gives CASSDQATYEQYF.

The J gene is TRBJ2-7, the V gene TRBV9; TRBD1 aligns across 9 bases. The germline CDR1 and CDR2 sequences are SGDLS and YYNGEE. CDR3 length equals 17 residues. The ends lost 0 bases at V and 6 bases at J; junction bases unmatched: 13. The CDR3 spells CASSVGPADRGWGEQYF. CDR3 bases: TGTGCCAGCAGCGTAGGACCCGCGGACAGGGGATGGGGCGAGCAGTACTTC.